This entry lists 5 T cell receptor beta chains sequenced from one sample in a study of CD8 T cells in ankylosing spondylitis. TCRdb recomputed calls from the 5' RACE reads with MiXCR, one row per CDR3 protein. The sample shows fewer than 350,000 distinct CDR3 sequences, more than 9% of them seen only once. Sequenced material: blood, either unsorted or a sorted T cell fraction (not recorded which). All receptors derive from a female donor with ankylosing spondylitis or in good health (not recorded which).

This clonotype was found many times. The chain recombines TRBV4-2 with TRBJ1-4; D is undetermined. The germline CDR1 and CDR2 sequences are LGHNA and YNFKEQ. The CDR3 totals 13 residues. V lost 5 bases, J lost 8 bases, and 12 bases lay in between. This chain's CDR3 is CASSKAPREKLFF. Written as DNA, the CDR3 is TGTGCCAGCAGCAAAGCCCCGAGGGAAAAACTGTTTTTT.

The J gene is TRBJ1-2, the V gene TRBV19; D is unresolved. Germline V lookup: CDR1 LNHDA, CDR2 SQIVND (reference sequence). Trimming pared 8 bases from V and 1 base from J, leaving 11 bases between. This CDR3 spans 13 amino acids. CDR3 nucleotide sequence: TGTGCCAGTCGCCCACCTCATAACTATGGCTACACCTTC. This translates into CASRPPHNYGYTF.

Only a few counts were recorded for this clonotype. This chain's CDR3 is CSPRWGLQETQYF. The CDR3 coding sequence is TGCAGTCCCCGCTGGGGTCTTCAAGAGACCCAGTACTTC. This rearrangement joins TRBV20-1 to TRBJ2-5, with D unclear. The CDR3 covers 13 residues. V lost 8 bases, J lost 2 bases, and 15 bases lay in between. In germline, CDR1 is DFQATT, CDR2 SNEGSKA (reference sequence).

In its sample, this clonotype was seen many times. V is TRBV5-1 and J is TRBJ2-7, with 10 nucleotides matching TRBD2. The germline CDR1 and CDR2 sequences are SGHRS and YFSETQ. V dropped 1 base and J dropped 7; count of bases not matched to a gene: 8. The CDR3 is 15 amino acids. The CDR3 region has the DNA TGCGCCAGCAGCTTGCGGCTAGCGGGAGAAAGGGAGCAGTACTTC. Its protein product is CASSLRLAGEREQYF.

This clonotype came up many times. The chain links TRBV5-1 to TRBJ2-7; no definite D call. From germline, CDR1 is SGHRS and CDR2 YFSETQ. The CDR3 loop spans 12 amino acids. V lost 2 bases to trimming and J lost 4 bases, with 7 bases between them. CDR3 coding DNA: TGCGCCAGCAGCTTAAGAGAGTACGAGCAGTACTTC. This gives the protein CASSLREYEQYF.